This TCR beta chain was retrieved from a study of blood T cells in healthy people across ages. The donors, healthy Caucasians from Russia, were aged roughly 6 to 90. There are 15 residues in the CDR3. Germline CDR1 and CDR2: SNHLY and FYNNEI. Between the trimmed V and J ends, which lost 8 bases and 3 bases, there was a span of 20 bases. Note on this clonotype: Antigen: not known.

Study results and caveats: Age showed a roughly linear inverse relationship with TCR beta diversity per million T cells.

A second PCR of roughly 7 to 11 cycles used a sample-barcoded 5' primer and a J-beta primer mix. The template-switch adaptor was a 5' adaptor with 12 random nucleotides. It tagged each cDNA molecule. TCRdb re-derived calls from the 5' RACE reads in MiXCR, one entry per CDR3 protein. Of fewer than 900,000 distinct CDR3 sequences listed, around 46% are singletons. Sequenced input: blood. This sequence originates from a woman aged 60-75 years in good health. V is TRBV2 and J is TRBJ2-7; the D gene is possibly TRBD2 (6 bases). CDR3 nucleotides: TGTGCCAGCGGGGGGACTCCCCGATCCAACTACGAGCAGTACTTC. Translated, it gives CASGGTPRSNYEQYF.